This T cell receptor beta chain was documented in a study of T-cell memory formation after mild COVID-19. Whole-study findings and limits: Day 37-peaking second-wave clones had unconfirmed SARS-CoV-2 specificity.

This clonotype came up a few times. As yet, its antigen is unknown. The CDR3 covers 14 residues. Losses at the gene ends were 4 bases for V and 3 bases for J; bases not matched to a gene: 7. Germline CDR1 and CDR2: DFQATT and SNEGSKA (reference sequence). TCRdb passed the 5' RACE reads through MiXCR, listing each CDR3 protein once. The sample contains 410,000 or so distinct CDR3 sequences, less than 25% of which appear only once. Sequenced sample: PBMCs or a T cell subset sorted from them (not recorded which). The sequence was obtained from an adult woman who had mild COVID-19 (a few samples of this study predate the infection). Cell type and time point are not known. This chain uses TRBV20-1 with TRBJ2-7, with 9 bases lining up with TRBD1. The CDR3 DNA sequence: TGCAGTGCTACCCAGGACAGGGGCCGCTACGAGCAGTACTTC. This sequence encodes CSATQDRGRYEQYF.